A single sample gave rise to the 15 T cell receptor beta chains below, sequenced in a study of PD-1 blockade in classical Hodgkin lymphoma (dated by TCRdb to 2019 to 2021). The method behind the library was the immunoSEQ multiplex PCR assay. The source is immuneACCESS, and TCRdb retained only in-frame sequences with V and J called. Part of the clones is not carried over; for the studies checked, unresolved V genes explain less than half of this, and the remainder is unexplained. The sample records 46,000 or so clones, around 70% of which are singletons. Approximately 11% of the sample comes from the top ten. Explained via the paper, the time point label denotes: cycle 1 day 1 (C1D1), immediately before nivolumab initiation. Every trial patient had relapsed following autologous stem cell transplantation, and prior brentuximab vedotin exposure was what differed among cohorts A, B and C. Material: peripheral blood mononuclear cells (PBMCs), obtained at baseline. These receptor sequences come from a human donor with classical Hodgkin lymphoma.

CDR3 protein: CASNRGRYQETQYF. For the CDR3, the DNA is TGTGCCAGTAATCGCGGAAGATACCAAGAGACCCAGTACTTC. V gene TRBV19 combines with J gene TRBJ2-5; D gene uncertain. This CDR3 has 14 amino acids. Germline V gene data show CDR1 as LNHDA and CDR2 as SQIVND (reference sequence). The V gene lost 7 bases and the J gene lost 0 bases, with 12 bases spanning the gap.

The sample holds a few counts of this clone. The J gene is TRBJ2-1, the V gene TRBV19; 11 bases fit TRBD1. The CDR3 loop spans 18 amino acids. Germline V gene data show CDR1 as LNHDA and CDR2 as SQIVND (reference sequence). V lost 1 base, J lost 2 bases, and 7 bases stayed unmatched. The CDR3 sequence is CASSIGFGGQGAYNEQFF. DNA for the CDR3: TGTGCCAGTAGTATAGGCTTCGGGGGACAGGGGGCCTACAATGAGCAGTTCTTC.

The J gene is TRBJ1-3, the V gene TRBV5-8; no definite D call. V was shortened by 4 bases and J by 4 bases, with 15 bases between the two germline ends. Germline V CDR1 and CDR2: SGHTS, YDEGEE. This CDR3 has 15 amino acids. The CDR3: CASSRTRVPGNTIYF. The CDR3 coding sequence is TGTGCCAGCAGCCGCACTCGGGTCCCGGGAAACACCATATATTTT. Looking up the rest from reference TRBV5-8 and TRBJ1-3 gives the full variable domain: EAGVTQSPTHLIKTRGQQATLRCSPISGHTSVYWYQQALGLGLQFLLWYDEGEERNRGNFPPRFSGRQFPNYSSELNVNALELEDSALYLCASSRTRVPGNTIYFGEGSWLTVV.

This chain's CDR3 is CASNWVGGTDTQYF. The DNA for the CDR3 is TGTGCCAGCAATTGGGTGGGGGGCACAGATACGCAGTATTTT. The chain combines TRBV2 with TRBJ2-3; either TRBD1 or TRBD2 may fit D (5 bases each). Germline CDR1 and CDR2: SNHLY and FYNNEI. The CDR3 is 14 amino acids. The V gene lost 7 bases and the J gene lost 1 base, with 12 bases spanning the gap.

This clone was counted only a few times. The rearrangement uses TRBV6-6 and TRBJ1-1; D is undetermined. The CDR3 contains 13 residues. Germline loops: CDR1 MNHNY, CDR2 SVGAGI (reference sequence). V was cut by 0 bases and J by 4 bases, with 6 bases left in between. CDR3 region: CASSYSGSTEAFF. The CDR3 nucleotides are TGTGCCAGCAGTTACTCTGGGAGCACTGAAGCTTTCTTT.

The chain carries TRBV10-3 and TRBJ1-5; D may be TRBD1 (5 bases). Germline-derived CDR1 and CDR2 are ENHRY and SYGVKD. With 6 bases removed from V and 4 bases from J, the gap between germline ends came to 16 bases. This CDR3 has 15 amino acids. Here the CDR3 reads CAISGTQALNQPQHF. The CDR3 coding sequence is TGTGCCATCAGCGGGACCCAGGCCCTAAATCAGCCCCAGCATTTT.

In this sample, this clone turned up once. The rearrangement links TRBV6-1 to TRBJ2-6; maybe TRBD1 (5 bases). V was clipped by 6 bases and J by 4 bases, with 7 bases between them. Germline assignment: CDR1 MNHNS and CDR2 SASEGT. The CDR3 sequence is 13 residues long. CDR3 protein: CASRAGGANVLTF. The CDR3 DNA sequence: TGTGCCAGCAGGGCAGGGGGGGCCAACGTCCTGACTTTC.

The CDR3 is CASRVGTQETQYF. CDR3 DNA: TGTGCCAGCAGAGTAGGCACCCAAGAGACCCAGTACTTC. J is TRBJ2-5 and V is TRBV27, with no clear D. The length of the CDR3 is 13 residues. Trimming cost V 6 bases and J 1 base, with 9 bases left between them. Germline CDR1 and CDR2: MNHEY and SMNVEV (reference sequence).

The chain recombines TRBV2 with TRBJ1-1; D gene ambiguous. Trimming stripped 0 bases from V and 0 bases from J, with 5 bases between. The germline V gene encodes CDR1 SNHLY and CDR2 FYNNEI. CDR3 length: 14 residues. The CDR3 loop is CASSEAALNTEAFF. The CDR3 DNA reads TGTGCCAGCAGTGAAGCCGCACTGAACACTGAAGCTTTCTTT.

The CDR3 is CAWSVPGATTGKSPLHF. CDR3 nucleotides: TGTGCCTGGAGTGTACCGGGGGCGACGACGGGGAAATCACCCCTCCACTTT. The J gene is TRBJ1-6, the V gene TRBV30; D is possibly TRBD1 (6 bases). V was shortened by 0 bases and J by 10 bases, with 22 bases between the two germline ends. Germline CDR1 is GTSNPN and CDR2 is SVGIG (reference sequence). The CDR3 runs 17 residues.

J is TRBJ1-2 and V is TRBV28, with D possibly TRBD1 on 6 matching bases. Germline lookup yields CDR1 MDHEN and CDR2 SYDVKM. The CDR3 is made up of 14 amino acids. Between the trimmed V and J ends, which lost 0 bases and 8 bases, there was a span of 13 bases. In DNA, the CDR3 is TGTGCCAGCAGTTTATGGGGGGCGCCGTCCGGCTACACCTTC. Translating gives CASSLWGAPSGYTF.

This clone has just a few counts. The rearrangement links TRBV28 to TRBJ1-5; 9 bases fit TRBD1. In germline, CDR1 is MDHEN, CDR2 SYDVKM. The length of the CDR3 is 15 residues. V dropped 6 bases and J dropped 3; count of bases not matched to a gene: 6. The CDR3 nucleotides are TGTGCCAGCAGGTCGAACAGGGGGCACAATCAGCCCCAGCATTTT. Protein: CASRSNRGHNQPQHF.

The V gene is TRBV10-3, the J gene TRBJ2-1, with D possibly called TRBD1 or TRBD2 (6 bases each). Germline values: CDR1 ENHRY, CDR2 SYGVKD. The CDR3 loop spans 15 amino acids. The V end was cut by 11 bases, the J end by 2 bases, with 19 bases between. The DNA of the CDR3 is TGTGCCGTCTCGGGATCAGGGGAGGCCTACAATGAGCAGTTCTTC. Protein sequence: CAVSGSGEAYNEQFF.

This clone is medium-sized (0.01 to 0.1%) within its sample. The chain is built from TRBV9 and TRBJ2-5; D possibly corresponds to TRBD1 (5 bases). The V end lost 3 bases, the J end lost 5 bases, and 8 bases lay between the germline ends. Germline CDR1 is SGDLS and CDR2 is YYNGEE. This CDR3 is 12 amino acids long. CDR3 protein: CASSEGWETQYF. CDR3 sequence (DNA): TGTGCCAGCAGCGAGGGGTGGGAGACCCAGTACTTC.

The chain's CDR3 is CASSFLQGGGYTF. The CDR3 nucleotides read TGTGCCAGCAGTTTTCTCCAGGGTGGCGGCTACACCTTC. The rearrangement joins TRBV27 to TRBJ1-2; D is perhaps TRBD1 (5 bases). Germline V gives CDR1 MNHEY, CDR2 SMNVEV (reference sequence). V was trimmed by 3 bases and J by 8 bases, leaving 13 bases between them. This CDR3 is 13 amino acids long.